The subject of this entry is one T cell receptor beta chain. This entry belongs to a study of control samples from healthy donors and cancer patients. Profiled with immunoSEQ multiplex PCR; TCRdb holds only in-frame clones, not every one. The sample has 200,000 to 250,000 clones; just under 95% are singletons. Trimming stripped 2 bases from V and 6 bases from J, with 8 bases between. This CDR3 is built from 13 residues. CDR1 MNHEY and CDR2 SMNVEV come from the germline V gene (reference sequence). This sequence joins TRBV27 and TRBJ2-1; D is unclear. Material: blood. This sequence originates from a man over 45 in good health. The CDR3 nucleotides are TGTGCCAGCAGTTTAAGGCCACTCAATGAGCAGTTCTTC. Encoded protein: CASSLRPLNEQFF.